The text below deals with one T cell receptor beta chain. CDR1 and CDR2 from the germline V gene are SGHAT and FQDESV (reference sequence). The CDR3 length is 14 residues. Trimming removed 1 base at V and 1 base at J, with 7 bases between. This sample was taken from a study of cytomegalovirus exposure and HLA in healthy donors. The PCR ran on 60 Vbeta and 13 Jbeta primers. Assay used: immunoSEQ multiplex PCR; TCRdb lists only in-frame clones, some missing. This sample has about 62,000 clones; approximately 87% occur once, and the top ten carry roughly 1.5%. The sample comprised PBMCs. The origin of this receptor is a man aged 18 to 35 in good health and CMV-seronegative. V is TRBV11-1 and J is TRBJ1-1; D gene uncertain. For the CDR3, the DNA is TGTGCCAGCAGCTTAGGCAGGTGGAACACTGAAGCTTTCTTT. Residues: CASSLGRWNTEAFF. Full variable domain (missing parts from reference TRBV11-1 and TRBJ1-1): EAEVAQSPRYKITEKSQAVAFWCDPISGHATLYWYRQILGQGPELLVQFQDESVVDDSQLPKDRFSAERLKGVDSTLKIQPAELGDSAMYLCASSLGRWNTEAFFGQGTRLTVV.